These T cell receptor beta chains were read from a single sample in a study of chemoradiotherapy in HPV16-positive cancers. Measured with immunoSEQ multiplex PCR; TCRdb has only the in-frame clones, and not every one. Of around 3,200 clones in the sample, more than 90% were seen once. The specimen was obtained from a patient who underwent chemoradiotherapy. The receptors stem from a human donor with HPV-associated anogenital cancer. The CDR3 runs from the conserved cysteine through the conserved F or W. Each record gives: clone size, V gene, D gene, J gene, CDR3 protein, CDR3 DNA. A D gene is named only where the DNA matches it firmly. A clone size is listed for some rows: how often the clone was seen (once, few, many), or a class if it is expanded.

>once|TRBV4-2|-|TRBJ2-2
CASSQFSGSVMPGELFF
TGTGCCAGCAGCCAATTTAGTGGTAGCGTTATGCCCGGGGAGCTGTTTTTT
>-|TRBV2|TRBD2|TRBJ2-7
CASTRAGEKDEQYF
TGTGCCAGCACCCGGGCGGGAGAGAAAGACGAGCAGTACTTC
>-|TRBV21-1|-|TRBJ2-1
CASSPRTGGPYYNEQFF
TGTGCCAGCAGCCCCCGGACAGGGGGCCCTTACTACAATGAGCAGTTCTTC
>-|TRBV5-1|-|TRBJ1-4
CASSLAGGGATNEKLFF
TGCGCCAGCAGCTTGGCCGGGGGAGGCGCAACTAATGAAAAACTGTTTTTT
>-|TRBV5-8|-|TRBJ1-5
CASSLLNQPQHF
TGTGCCAGCAGCTTATTGAATCAGCCCCAGCATTTT
>once|TRBV5-1|TRBD2|TRBJ2-5
CASSLTLADEETQYF
TGCGCCAGCAGCTTGACCCTAGCGGACGAAGAGACCCAGTACTTC
>once|TRBV5-1|TRBD1|TRBJ2-1
CASSLKQGTVYNEQFF
TGCGCCAGCAGCCTGAAACAGGGGACGGTCTACAATGAGCAGTTCTTC
>few|TRBV11-2|TRBD2|TRBJ2-5
CASSPGTRGGRIDQETQYF
TGTGCCAGCAGCCCCGGGACTCGGGGGGGCCGAATCGACCAAGAGACCCAGTACTTC
>-|TRBV7-2|TRBD2|TRBJ2-5
CASSPLAGGRETQYF
TGTGCCAGCAGCCCCTTGGCGGGGGGGCGAGAGACCCAGTACTTC
>-|TRBV7-9|-|TRBJ2-2
CASSITPVRGGELFF
TGTGCCAGCAGCATCACCCCGGTTCGAGGCGGGGAGCTGTTTTTT
>-|TRBV6-1|-|TRBJ2-7
CASSAKVSSYEQYF
TGTGCCAGCAGTGCCAAGGTTAGCTCCTACGAGCAGTACTTC
>-|TRBV4-2|TRBD2|TRBJ2-5
CASSQAGGGAWETQYF
TGTGCCAGCAGCCAAGCTGGCGGGGGGGCCTGGGAGACCCAGTACTTC
>-|TRBV4-1|-|TRBJ1-2
CASGSLYGYTF
TGCGCCAGCGGTTCCCTCTATGGCTACACCTTC
>-|TRBV27|-|TRBJ1-2
CASRPTWDYGYTF
TGTGCCAGCAGACCTACCTGGGACTATGGCTACACCTTC
>once|TRBV28|TRBD2|TRBJ2-5
CASSLRLAVKETQYF
TGTGCCAGCAGTTTACGGCTAGCGGTAAAAGAGACCCAGTACTTC
>-|TRBV27|-|TRBJ2-5
CASSLSGGMGETQYF
TGTGCCAGCAGTTTATCGGGGGGAATGGGGGAGACCCAGTACTTC
>-|TRBV6-1|-|TRBJ2-7
CASSPSRVPYEQYF
TGTGCCAGCAGTCCGTCCAGGGTCCCCTACGAGCAGTACTTC
>-|TRBV27|-|TRBJ2-1
CASSSRLRDFSYNEQFF
TGTGCCAGCAGTTCTCGACTCCGGGACTTCTCCTACAATGAGCAGTTCTTC
>-|TRBV15|-|TRBJ1-5
CATSRVGLGNQPQHF
TGTGCCACCAGCAGAGTAGGACTAGGCAATCAGCCCCAGCATTTT
>-|TRBV13|-|TRBJ2-3
CASSPNSTDTQYF
TGTGCCAGCAGCCCGAATAGCACAGATACGCAGTATTTT
>-|TRBV11-2|TRBD1|TRBJ1-4
CASSPDRGREKLFF
TGTGCCAGCAGCCCGGACAGGGGGCGAGAAAAACTGTTTTTT
>-|TRBV6-1|-|TRBJ1-5
CASSEMWGANQPQHF
TGTGCCAGCAGTGAAATGTGGGGGGCCAATCAGCCCCAGCATTTT
>-|TRBV5-6|-|TRBJ1-5
CASSSNSRPGQPQHF
TGTGCCAGCAGCTCCAACTCACGACCCGGACAGCCCCAGCATTTT
>-|TRBV4-2|TRBD2|TRBJ2-5
CASSQTTSGGAGETQYF
TGTGCCAGCAGCCAAACGACTAGCGGGGGGGCTGGAGAGACCCAGTACTTC
>-|TRBV6-1|TRBD1|TRBJ1-5
CASSAGQGQPQHF
TGTGCCAGCAGCGCAGGACAGGGCCAGCCCCAGCATTTT
>-|TRBV6-6|TRBD1|TRBJ1-5
CASTDYRGRGNQPQHF
TGTGCCAGCACCGATTACAGGGGACGGGGCAATCAGCCCCAGCATTTT
>-|TRBV30|-|TRBJ1-2
CAWSVQEGAGYTF
TGTGCCTGGAGTGTACAGGAGGGTGCGGGCTACACCTTC
>-|TRBV7-2|-|TRBJ1-6
CASSLEVSPLHF
TGTGCCAGCAGCTTAGAAGTTTCACCCCTCCACTTT
>-|TRBV27|TRBD1|TRBJ1-5
CASSLSTGASQPQHF
TGTGCCAGCAGTTTATCGACAGGGGCGAGCCAGCCCCAGCATTTT
>-|TRBV2|-|TRBJ2-1
CASSRGRNEQFF
TGTGCCAGCAGTCGAGGGAGGAATGAGCAGTTCTTC
>-|TRBV7-2|TRBD2|TRBJ2-6
CASSLLAGVTGANVLTF
TGTGCCAGCAGCTTACTAGCGGGAGTTACCGGGGCCAACGTCCTGACTTTC
>-|TRBV6-5|-|TRBJ2-3
CASSFGGKKDTQYF
TGTGCCAGCAGTTTCGGGGGTAAGAAGGATACGCAGTATTTT
>-|TRBV7-2|TRBD1|TRBJ2-5
CASSFLSGGRQETQYF
TGTGCCAGCAGCTTTTTGTCAGGGGGACGTCAAGAGACCCAGTACTTC
>-|TRBV11-3|-|TRBJ1-1
CASSLVAGAAEAFF
TGTGCCAGCAGCTTAGTTGCCGGGGCCGCTGAAGCTTTCTTT
>-|TRBV11-2|-|TRBJ2-1
CASSSDYNEQFF
TGTGCCAGCAGCTCGGACTACAATGAGCAGTTCTTC
>-|TRBV19|-|TRBJ2-1
CASRASARSYNEQFF
TGTGCCAGTAGGGCGAGCGCACGCTCCTACAATGAGCAGTTCTTC
>-|TRBV5-1|-|TRBJ1-4
CASSFEQGGTNEKLFF
TGCGCCAGCAGCTTTGAACAGGGAGGAACTAATGAAAAACTGTTTTTT
>-|TRBV19|-|TRBJ1-4
CASRATGNEKLFF
TGTGCCAGTAGGGCCACAGGGAATGAAAAACTGTTTTTT
>-|TRBV19|-|TRBJ2-7
CASRSAGLPYEQYF
TGTGCCAGTAGGTCTGCGGGACTTCCCTACGAGCAGTACTTC
>-|TRBV11-2|-|TRBJ2-1
CASSFLGLSVHEQFF
TGTGCCAGCAGCTTCTTAGGGCTATCTGTCCATGAGCAGTTCTTC
>-|TRBV4-1|TRBD1|TRBJ1-5
CASSQDKGQGDQPQHF
TGCGCCAGCAGCCAAGATAAGGGACAGGGCGATCAGCCCCAGCATTTT